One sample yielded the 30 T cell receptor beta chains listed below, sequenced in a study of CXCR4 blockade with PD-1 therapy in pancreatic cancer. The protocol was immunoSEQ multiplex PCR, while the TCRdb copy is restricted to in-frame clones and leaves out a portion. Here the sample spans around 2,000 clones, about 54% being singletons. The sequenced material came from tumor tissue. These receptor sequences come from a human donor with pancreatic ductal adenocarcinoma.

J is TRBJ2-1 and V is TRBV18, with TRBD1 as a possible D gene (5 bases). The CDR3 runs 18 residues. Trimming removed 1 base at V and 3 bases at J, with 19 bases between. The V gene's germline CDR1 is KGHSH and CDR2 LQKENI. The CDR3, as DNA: TGTGCCAGCTCACCACTGTCTAGGGGTTCGAGCTTCTACAATGAGCAGTTCTTC. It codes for CASSPLSRGSSFYNEQFF.

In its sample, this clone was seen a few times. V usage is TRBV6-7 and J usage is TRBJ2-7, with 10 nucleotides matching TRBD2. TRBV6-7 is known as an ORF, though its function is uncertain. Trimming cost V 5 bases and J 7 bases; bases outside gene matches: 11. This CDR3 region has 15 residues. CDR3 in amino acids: CASSDQGTSAEEQYF. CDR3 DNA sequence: TGTGCCAGCAGTGATCAGGGGACTAGCGCCGAGGAGCAGTACTTC.

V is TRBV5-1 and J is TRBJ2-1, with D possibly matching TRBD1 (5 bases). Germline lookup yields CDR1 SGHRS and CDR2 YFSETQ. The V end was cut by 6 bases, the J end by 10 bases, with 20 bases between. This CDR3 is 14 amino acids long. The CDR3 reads CASNRRQTDGEQFF. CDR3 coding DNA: TGCGCCAGCAACCGCCGACAGACCGACGGAGAGCAGTTCTTC.

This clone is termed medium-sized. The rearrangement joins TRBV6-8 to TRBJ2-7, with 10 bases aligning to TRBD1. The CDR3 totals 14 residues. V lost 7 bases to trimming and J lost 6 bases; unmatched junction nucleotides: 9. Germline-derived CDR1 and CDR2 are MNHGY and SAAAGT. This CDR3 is CASKGTGEFGEQYF. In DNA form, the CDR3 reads TGTGCCAGCAAAGGGACAGGGGAGTTCGGCGAGCAGTACTTC.

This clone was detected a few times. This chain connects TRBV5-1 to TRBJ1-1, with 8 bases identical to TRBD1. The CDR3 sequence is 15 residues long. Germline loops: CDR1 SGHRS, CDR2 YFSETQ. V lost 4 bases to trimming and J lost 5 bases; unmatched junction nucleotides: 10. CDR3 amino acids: CASSQGQGARTEAFF. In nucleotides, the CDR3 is TGCGCCAGCAGCCAAGGGCAGGGGGCTCGGACTGAAGCTTTCTTT.

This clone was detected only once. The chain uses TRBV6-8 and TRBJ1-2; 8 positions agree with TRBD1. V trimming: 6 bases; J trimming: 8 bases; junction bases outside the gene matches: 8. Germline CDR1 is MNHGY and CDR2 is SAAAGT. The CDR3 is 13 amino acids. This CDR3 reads CASSRDRSNGYTF. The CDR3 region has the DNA TGTGCCAGCAGCCGGGACAGGAGTAACGGCTACACCTTC.

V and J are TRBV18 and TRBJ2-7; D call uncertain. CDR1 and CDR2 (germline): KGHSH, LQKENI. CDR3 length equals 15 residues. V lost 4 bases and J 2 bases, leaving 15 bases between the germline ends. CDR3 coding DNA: TGTGCCAGCTCACTTCTTCCGGATTCTGCCTACGAGCAGTACTTC. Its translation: CASSLLPDSAYEQYF.

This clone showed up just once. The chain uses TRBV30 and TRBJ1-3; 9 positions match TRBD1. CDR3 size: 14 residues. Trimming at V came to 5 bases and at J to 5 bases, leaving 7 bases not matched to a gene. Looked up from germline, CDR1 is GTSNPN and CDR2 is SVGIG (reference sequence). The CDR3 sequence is CAWDRGQGRNTIYF. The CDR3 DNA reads TGTGCCTGGGACAGAGGACAGGGGAGAAACACCATATATTTT.

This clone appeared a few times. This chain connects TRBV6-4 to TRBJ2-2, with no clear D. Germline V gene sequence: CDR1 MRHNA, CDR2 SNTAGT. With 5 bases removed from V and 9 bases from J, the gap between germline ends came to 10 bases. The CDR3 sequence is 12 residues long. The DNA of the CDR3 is TGTGCCAGCAGTACACAGAACCGGGAGCTGTTTTTT. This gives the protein CASSTQNRELFF.

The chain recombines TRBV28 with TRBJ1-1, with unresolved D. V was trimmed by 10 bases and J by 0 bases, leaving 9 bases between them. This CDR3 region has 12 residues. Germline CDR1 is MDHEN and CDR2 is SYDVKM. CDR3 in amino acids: CATRDLNTEAFF. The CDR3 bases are TGTGCCACCCGTGATCTGAACACTGAAGCTTTCTTT.

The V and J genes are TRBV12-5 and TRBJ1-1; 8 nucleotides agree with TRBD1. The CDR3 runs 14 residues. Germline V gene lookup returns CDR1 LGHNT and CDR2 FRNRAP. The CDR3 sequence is CASKSPGQVTEAFF. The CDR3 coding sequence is TGTGCCAGCAAAAGTCCGGGACAGGTTACTGAAGCTTTCTTT.

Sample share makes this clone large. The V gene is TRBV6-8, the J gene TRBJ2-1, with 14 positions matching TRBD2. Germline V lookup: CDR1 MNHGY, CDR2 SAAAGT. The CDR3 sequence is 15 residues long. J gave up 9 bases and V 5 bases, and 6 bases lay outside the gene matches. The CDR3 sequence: CASSGTSGGSGEQFF. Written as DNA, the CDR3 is TGTGCCAGCAGTGGGACTAGCGGGGGAAGCGGTGAGCAGTTCTTC.

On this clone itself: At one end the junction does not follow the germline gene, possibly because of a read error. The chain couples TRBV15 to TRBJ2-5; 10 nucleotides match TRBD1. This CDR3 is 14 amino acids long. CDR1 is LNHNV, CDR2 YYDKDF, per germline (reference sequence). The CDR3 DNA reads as TGTGCTACCAGCAGAGGACAGGGGGAGTCAGGCCAGTACTTC. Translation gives CATSRGQGESGQYF.

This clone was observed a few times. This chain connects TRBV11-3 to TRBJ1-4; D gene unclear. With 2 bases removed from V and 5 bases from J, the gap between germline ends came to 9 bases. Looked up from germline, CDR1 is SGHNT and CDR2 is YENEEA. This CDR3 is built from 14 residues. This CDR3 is CASSLRSANEKLFF. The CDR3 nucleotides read TGTGCCAGCAGCTTAAGATCAGCAAATGAAAAACTGTTTTTT.

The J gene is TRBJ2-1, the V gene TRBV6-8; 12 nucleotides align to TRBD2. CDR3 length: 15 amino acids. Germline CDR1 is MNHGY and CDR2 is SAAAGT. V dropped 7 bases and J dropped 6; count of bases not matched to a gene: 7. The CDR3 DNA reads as TGTGCCAGCAAGGCCGGGACTAGCGGGTTCAATGAGCAGTTCTTC. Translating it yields CASKAGTSGFNEQFF.

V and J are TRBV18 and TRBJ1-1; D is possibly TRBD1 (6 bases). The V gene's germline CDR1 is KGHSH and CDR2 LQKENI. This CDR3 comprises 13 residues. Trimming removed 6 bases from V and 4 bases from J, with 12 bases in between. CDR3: CASSDSGRTEAFF. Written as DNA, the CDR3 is TGTGCCAGCTCGGACAGCGGGCGCACTGAAGCTTTCTTT.

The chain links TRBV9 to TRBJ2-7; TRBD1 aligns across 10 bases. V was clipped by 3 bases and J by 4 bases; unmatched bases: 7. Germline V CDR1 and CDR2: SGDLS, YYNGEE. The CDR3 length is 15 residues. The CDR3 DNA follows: TGTGCCAGCAGCGCCTTTGGGACAGGGGATTACGAGCAGTACTTC. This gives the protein CASSAFGTGDYEQYF.

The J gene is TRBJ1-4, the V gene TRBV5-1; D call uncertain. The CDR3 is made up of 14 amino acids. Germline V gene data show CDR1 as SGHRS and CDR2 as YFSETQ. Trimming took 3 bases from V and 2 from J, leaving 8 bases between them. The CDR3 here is CASSWDSTNEKLFF. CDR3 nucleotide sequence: TGCGCCAGCAGCTGGGATAGTACTAATGAAAAACTGTTTTTT. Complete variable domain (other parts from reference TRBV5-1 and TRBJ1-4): KAGVTQTPRYLIKTRGQQVTLSCSPISGHRSVSWYQQTPGQGLQFLFEYFSETQRNKGNFPGRFSGRQFSNSRSEMNVSTLELGDSALYLCASSWDSTNEKLFFGSGTQLSVL.

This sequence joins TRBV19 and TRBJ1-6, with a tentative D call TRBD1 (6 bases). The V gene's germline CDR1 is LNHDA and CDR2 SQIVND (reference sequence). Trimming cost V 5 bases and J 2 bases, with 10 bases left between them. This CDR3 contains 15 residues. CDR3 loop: CASSRGTTYNSPLHF. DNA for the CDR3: TGTGCCAGTAGTCGGGGGACAACCTATAATTCACCCCTCCACTTT. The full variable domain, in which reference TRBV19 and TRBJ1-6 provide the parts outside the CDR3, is DGGITQSPKYLFRKEGQNVTLSCEQNLNHDAMYWYRQDPGQGLRLIYYSQIVNDFQKGDIAEGYSVSREKKESFPLTVTSAQKNPTAFYLCASSRGTTYNSPLHFGNGTRLTVT.

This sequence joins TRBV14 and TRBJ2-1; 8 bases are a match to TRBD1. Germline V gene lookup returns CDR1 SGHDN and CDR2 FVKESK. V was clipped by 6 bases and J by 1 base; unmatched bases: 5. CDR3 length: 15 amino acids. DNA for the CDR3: TGTGCCAGCAGTCAGGGGGCAGGGTCCTACAATGAGCAGTTCTTC. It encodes CASSQGAGSYNEQFF. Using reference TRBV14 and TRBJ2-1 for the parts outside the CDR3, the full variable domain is EAGVTQFPSHSVIEKGQTVTLRCDPISGHDNLYWYRRVMGKEIKFLLHFVKESKQDESGMPNNRFLAERTGGTYSTLKVQPAELEDSGVYFCASSQGAGSYNEQFFGPGTRLTVL.

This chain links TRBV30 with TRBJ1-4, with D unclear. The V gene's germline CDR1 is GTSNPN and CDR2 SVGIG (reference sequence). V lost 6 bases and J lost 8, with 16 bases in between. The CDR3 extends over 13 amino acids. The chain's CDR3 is CACSYLPGEKLFF. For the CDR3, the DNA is TGTGCCTGCTCCTATCTACCCGGAGAAAAACTGTTTTTT.

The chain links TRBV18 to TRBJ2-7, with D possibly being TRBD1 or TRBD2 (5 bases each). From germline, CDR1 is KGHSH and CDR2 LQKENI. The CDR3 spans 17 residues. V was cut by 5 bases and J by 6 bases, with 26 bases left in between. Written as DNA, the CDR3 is TGTGCCAGCTCAATAACAGGTACCACGCTGGTGGACTCCGAGCAGTACTTC. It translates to CASSITGTTLVDSEQYF. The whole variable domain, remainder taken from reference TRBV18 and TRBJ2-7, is NAGVMQNPRHLVRRRGQEARLRCSPMKGHSHVYWYRQLPEEGLKFMVYLQKENIIDESGMPKERFSAEFPKEGPSILRIQQVVRGDSAAYFCASSITGTTLVDSEQYFGPGTRLTVT.

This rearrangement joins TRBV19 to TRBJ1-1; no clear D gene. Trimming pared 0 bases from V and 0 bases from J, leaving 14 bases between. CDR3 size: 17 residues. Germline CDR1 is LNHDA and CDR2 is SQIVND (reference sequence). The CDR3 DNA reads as TGTGCCAGTAGTATAGACCTGACAAGGGCAATGAACACTGAAGCTTTCTTT. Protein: CASSIDLTRAMNTEAFF.

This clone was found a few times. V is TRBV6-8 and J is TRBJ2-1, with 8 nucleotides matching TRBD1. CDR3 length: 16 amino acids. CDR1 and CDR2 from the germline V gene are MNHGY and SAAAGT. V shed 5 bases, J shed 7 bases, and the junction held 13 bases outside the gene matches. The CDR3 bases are TGTGCCAGCAGTGATTCCTCAGGGGGCGCGGGGAATGAGCAGTTCTTC. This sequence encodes CASSDSSGGAGNEQFF.

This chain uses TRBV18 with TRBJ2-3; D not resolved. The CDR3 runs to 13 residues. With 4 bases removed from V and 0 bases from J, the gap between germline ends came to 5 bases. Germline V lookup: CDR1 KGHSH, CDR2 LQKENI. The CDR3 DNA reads TGTGCCAGCTCACTTGGCAGCACAGATACGCAGTATTTT. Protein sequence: CASSLGSTDTQYF.

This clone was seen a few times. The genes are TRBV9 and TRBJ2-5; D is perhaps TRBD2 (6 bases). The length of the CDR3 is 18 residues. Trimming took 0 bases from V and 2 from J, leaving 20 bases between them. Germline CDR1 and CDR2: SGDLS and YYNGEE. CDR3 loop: CASSVVPAGPQKQETQYF. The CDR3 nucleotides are TGTGCCAGCAGCGTAGTCCCCGCGGGGCCGCAAAAACAAGAGACCCAGTACTTC.

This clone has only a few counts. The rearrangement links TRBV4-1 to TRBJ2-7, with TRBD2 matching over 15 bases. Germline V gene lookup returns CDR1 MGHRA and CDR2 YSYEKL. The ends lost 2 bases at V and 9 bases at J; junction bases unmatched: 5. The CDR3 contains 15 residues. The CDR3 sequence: CASSQPGLAGGGQYF. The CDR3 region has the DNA TGCGCCAGCAGCCAACCGGGACTAGCGGGGGGCGGGCAGTACTTC.

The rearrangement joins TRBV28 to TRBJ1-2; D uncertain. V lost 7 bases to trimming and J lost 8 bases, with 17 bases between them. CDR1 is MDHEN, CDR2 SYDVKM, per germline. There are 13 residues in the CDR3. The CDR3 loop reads CASIPSLGGGYTF. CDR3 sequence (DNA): TGTGCCAGCATACCGTCGTTGGGCGGAGGCTACACCTTC.

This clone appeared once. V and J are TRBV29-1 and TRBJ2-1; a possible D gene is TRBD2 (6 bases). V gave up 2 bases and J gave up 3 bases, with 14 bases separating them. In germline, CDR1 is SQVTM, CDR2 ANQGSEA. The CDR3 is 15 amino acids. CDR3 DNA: TGCAGCGTTGAATTGGCGACTAGTCTCTACAATGAGCAGTTCTTC. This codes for CSVELATSLYNEQFF.

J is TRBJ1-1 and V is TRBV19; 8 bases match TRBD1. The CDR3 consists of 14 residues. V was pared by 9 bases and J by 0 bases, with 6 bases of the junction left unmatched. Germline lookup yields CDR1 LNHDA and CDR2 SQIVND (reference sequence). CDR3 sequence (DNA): TGTGCCAGCTACACAGGGGGATTGAACACTGAAGCTTTCTTT. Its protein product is CASYTGGLNTEAFF.